This TCR beta chain came from a study of Ad26.COV2.S vaccination and SARS-CoV-2 variants. Using immunoSEQ multiplex PCR, the repertoire was profiled, and TCRdb retains in-frame clones only, with some absent. The sample has roughly 380,000 clones, around 90% seen once. This clone is a singleton in its sample. Antigen specificity is unknown. Whole-study results and caveats: Overall T cell responses may have been underestimated by the analyses of TCR breadth and depth. Post-vaccination spike-specific CD8+ and CD4+ T cell responses reportedly had substantial breadth. Participants in the vaccine arm had higher spike-specific TCR breadth; placebo recipients had lower.

The input for sequencing was peripheral blood, taken after recovery from COVID-19. The TCR comes from a human donor who had recovered from COVID-19.

The chain's CDR3 is CSVDGGQGAAEKLFF. In nucleotides, the CDR3 is TGCAGCGTTGACGGGGGACAGGGGGCGGCGGAAAAACTGTTTTTT. V is TRBV29-1 and J is TRBJ1-4, with 12 bases identical to TRBD1. CDR3 length: 15 residues. The V gene end was trimmed by 3 bases and the J gene end by 8 bases; junction bases not matched to a gene: 7. Per germline, CDR1 SQVTM and CDR2 ANQGSEA.